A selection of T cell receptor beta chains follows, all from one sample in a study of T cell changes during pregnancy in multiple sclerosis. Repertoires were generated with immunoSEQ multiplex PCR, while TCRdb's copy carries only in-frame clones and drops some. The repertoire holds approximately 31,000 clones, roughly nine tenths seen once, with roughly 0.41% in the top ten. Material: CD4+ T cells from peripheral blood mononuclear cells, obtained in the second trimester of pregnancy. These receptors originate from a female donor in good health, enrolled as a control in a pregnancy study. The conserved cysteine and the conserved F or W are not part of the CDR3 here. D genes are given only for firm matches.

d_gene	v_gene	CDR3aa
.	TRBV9	ASSADDSFSGNTIY
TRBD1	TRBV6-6	ASSRRGTGDQPQH
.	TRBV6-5	ASSYFRAGQNIQY
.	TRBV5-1	ASSLAPADYGYT
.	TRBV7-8	ASSLNGNSGYNEQF
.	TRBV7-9	ASSLLTAAGELF
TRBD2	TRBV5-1	ASSARDLAGSRTGELF
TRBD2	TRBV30	AWSSGAYEQY
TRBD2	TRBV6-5	ASFKREVTQY
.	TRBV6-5	ASRDGDSGANVLT
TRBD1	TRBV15	ATTPDRENQPQH
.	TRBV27	ASRSAGGNTIY
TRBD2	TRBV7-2	ASSHERGVKNTQY
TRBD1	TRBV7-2	ASSSGTGVYGYT
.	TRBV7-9	ASSPDGQRSYGYT
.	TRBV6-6	ASSQGSGNTIY
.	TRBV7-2	ASSPPGELVSGTQY
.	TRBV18	ASSGQMNTEAF
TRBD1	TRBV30	ACTGATIGEQY
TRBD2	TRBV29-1	SLNLAGVGRDNEQF